Listed below are T cell receptor beta chains from one sample, sequenced in a study of T cells expressing NK-cell markers. TCRdb reanalyzed the 5' RACE reads and collapses them to one entry per CDR3 protein, without DNA. This sample's table reports 250,000 to 300,000 distinct CDR3 sequences. Source material: blood T cells: a sorted CD56 or NKG2C T cell subset, CD4+ or CD8+ T cells, or bulk PBMC T cells (not recorded which). The source is a woman aged 18 to 75 in good health. Each CDR3 is given with its conserved first and last residue.

CDR3 | J | V
CASTPDGRADQPQHF | TRBJ1-5 | TRBV12-3/TRBV12-4
CASSSRGQSYNEQFF | TRBJ2-1 | TRBV12-3/TRBV12-4
CASSFPGAEETQYF | TRBJ2-5 | TRBV6-2/TRBV6-3
CASSHAIRGTEAFF | TRBJ1-1 | TRBV16
CASSYQDRGRQPQHF | TRBJ1-5 | TRBV6-2/TRBV6-3
CASSIPGRVNTEAFF | TRBJ1-1 | TRBV28
CASSLALAVGEQYF | TRBJ2-7 | TRBV7-8
CATSSRSIYNEQFF | TRBJ2-1 | TRBV11-2
CASRGDWVPNYGYTF | TRBJ1-2 | TRBV12-3/TRBV12-4
CASSHLTWSSYNSPLHF | TRBJ1-6 | TRBV4-1
CASSPLEGEQYF | TRBJ2-7 | TRBV7-2
CASSTQGASSYNEQFF | TRBJ2-1 | TRBV19
CAIRDGYTEAFF | TRBJ1-1 | TRBV6-6
CASSPRRPRLGISTDTQYF | TRBJ2-3 | TRBV18
CAISAKDRQTGNTIYF | TRBJ1-3 | TRBV10-3
CASSWRDRGVTDTQYF | TRBJ2-3 | TRBV7-2
CASSYSSPRNQPQHF | TRBJ1-5 | TRBV6-2/TRBV6-3
CASSWRVPNTEAFF | TRBJ1-1 | TRBV5-1
CASSQGAPTQGPEAFF | TRBJ1-1 | TRBV3-1
CASSFGASIEQFF | TRBJ2-1 | TRBV12-3/TRBV12-4
CASSPDRVGAKNIQYF | TRBJ2-4 | TRBV5-1
CSVVSGNTIYF | TRBJ1-3 | TRBV29-1
CASSPRSRMYEQYF | TRBJ2-7 | TRBV18
CASSGQRNEKLFF | TRBJ1-4 | TRBV12-3/TRBV12-4
CSARVESAGRRPNFGEQFF | TRBJ2-1 | TRBV20-1
CASSLLAGAPREQYF | TRBJ2-7 | TRBV12-3/TRBV12-4
CASSSTGTGVNIQYF | TRBJ2-4 | TRBV5-1
CASSFYGANVLTF | TRBJ2-6 | TRBV11-2
CASSLGGAANTEAFF | TRBJ1-1 | TRBV12-3/TRBV12-4
CATSERDRPYNEQFF | TRBJ2-1 | TRBV24-1
CSVGEGYQPQHF | TRBJ1-5 | TRBV29-1
CASSPPGGIYNEQFF | TRBJ2-1 | TRBV7-2
CASSPTRDTDTQYF | TRBJ2-3 | TRBV7-2
CATSRGRGIWSPLHF | TRBJ1-6 | TRBV15
CASSRGLAVNTDTQYF | TRBJ2-3 | TRBV12-3/TRBV12-4
CSAPEAPYGYTF | TRBJ1-2 | TRBV20-1
CSAPTSGAYEQYF | TRBJ2-7 | TRBV20-1
CASSLGPGQGYEQYF | TRBJ2-7 | TRBV18
CASSYSTSPLHF | TRBJ1-6 | TRBV6-5
CASSQSGTGYIHEQYF | TRBJ2-7 | TRBV7-3
CSARDMGRNTEAFF | TRBJ1-1 | TRBV20-1
CSVGPGGGGSTYEQYF | TRBJ2-7 | TRBV29-1
CASSLISNQPQHF | TRBJ1-5 | TRBV7-2
CASSSTPNVDTGELFF | TRBJ2-2 | TRBV5-1
CSGGGPEGYTF | TRBJ1-2 | TRBV20-1
CASSLGGLAGGDNEQFF | TRBJ2-1 | TRBV11-2